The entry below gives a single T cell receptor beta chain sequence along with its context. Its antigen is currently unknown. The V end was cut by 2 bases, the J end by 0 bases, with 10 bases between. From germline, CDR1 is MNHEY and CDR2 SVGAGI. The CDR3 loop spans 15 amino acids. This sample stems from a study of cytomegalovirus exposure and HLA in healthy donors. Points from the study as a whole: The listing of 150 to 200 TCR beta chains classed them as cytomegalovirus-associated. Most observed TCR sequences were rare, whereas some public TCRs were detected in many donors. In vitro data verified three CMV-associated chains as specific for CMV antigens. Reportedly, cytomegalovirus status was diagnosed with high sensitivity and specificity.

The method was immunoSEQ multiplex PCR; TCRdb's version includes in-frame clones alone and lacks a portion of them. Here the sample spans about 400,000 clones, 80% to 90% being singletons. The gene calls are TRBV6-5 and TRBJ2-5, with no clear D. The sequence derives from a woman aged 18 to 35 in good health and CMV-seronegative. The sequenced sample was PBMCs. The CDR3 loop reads CASSYVASNQETQYF. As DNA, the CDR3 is TGTGCCAGCAGTTACGTGGCATCAAACCAAGAGACCCAGTACTTC.